This T cell receptor (beta chain) was captured by sequencing in a study of blood T cells in healthy people across ages. This clonotype was observed at least ten times. Its antigen is currently unknown. Germline V gives CDR1 LGHDT, CDR2 YNNKEL (reference sequence). V lost 3 bases and J lost 7, with 9 bases in between. CDR3 length equals 13 residues. Primers used in a second PCR of about 7 to 12 cycles were a sample-barcoded 5' primer and a J-beta primer mix. The template-switch adaptor, which had 12 random nucleotides, put a tag on each cDNA molecule. TCRdb used MiXCR to reprocess the 5' RACE reads, holding one entry per CDR3 protein. Found here are roughly 800,000 distinct CDR3 sequences, more than 25% of them singletons; the top ten hold around 3%. Study-wide results and caveats: While age rose, TCR beta diversity per million T cells dropped in a roughly linear way.

The data were also submitted as part of a second study, on T cells of mothers and their children.

Material for sequencing was blood. The sequence was collected from a boy younger than 18 in good health. The rearrangement uses TRBV3-1 and TRBJ2-2, with D uncertain. The CDR3 nucleotides are TGTGCCAGCAGCCACCTCACAAACGGGGAGCTGTTTTTT. Translating gives CASSHLTNGELFF.